This T cell receptor (beta chain) was sequenced in a study of cytomegalovirus exposure and HLA in healthy donors. The study's findings and limits: Some highly shared sequence variants likely arose as a pipeline artifact. A later analysis linked about 17,000 TCR beta sequences to HLA alleles at 0.05 false discovery rate. In a later analysis, the majority of CMV-associated beta chains seemingly showed HLA restriction.

Healthy bone marrow donors made up the donors. Note on this clone: Its antigen remains unknown.

Amplification used 60 Vbeta primers and 13 Jbeta primers. Measured with immunoSEQ multiplex PCR; TCRdb has only the in-frame clones, and not every one. Of under 150,000 clones in the sample, around 83% were seen once. This CDR3 has 12 residues. The V and J ends lost 5 bases and 5 bases respectively, with 8 bases between them. Germline-derived CDR1 and CDR2 are SGHRS and YFSETQ. The sample taken for sequencing was PBMCs. The clonotype was recovered from a man over 45 in good health and CMV-seronegative. The V gene is TRBV5-1, the J gene TRBJ2-1; no clear D. The CDR3 is CASRRENNEQFF. CDR3 sequence (DNA): TGCGCCAGCAGAAGAGAAAACAATGAGCAGTTCTTC. The whole variable domain, filled in from reference TRBV5-1 and TRBJ2-1, reads KAGVTQTPRYLIKTRGQQVTLSCSPISGHRSVSWYQQTPGQGLQFLFEYFSETQRNKGNFPGRFSGRQFSNSRSEMNVSTLELGDSALYLCASRRENNEQFFGPGTRLTVL.